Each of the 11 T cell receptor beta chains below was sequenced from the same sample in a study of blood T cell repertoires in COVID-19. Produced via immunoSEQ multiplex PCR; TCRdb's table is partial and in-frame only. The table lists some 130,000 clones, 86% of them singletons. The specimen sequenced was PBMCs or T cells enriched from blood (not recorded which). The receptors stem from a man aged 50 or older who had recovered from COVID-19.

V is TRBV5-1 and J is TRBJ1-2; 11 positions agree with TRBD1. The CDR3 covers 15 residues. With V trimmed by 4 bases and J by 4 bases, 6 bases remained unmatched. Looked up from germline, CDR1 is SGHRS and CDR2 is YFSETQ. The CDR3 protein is CASSRAGQGGYGYTF. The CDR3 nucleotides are TGCGCCAGCAGCCGGGCGGGACAGGGGGGCTATGGCTACACCTTC.

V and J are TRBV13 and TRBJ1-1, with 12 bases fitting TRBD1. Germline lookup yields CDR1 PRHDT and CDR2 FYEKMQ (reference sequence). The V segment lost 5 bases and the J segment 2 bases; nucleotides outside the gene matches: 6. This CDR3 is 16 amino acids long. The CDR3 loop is CASSLGQGAANTEAFF. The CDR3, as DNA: TGTGCCAGCAGCCTGGGACAGGGGGCTGCAAACACTGAAGCTTTCTTT.

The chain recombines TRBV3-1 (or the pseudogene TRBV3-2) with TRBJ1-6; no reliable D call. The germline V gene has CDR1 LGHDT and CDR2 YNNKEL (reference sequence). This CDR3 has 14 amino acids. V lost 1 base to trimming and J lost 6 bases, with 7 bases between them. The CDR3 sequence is CASSQGHSNSPLHF. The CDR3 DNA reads TGTGCCAGCAGCCAAGGCCACAGTAATTCACCCCTCCACTTT.

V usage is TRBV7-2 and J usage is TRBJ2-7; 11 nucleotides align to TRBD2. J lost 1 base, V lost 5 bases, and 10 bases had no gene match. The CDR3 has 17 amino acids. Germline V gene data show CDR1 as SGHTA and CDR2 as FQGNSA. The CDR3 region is CASSATRTSGSSYEQYF. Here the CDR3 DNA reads TGTGCCAGCAGCGCGACGAGAACTAGCGGGAGTTCCTACGAGCAGTACTTC. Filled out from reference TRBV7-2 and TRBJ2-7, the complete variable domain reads GAGVSQSPSNKVTEKGKDVELRCDPISGHTALYWYRQSLGQGLEFLIYFQGNSAPDKSGLPSDRFSAERTGGSVSTLTIQRTQQEDSAVYLCASSATRTSGSSYEQYFGPGTRLTVT.

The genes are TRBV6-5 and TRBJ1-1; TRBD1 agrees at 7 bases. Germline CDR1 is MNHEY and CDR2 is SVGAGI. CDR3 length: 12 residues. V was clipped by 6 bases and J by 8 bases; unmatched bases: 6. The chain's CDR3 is CASSRDSFEAFF. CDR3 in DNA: TGTGCCAGCAGCCGGGACAGCTTCGAAGCTTTCTTT.

In DNA form, the CDR3 reads TGTGCCAGCAGTCGCCGGACAGGGAGCTCCTATAATTCACCCCTCCACTTT. Protein: CASSRRTGSSYNSPLHF. The gene calls are TRBV6-6 and TRBJ1-6; TRBD1 matches at 8 bases. Germline CDR1 MNHNY, CDR2 SVGAGI (reference sequence). V dropped 5 bases and J dropped 0; count of bases not matched to a gene: 6. This CDR3 has 17 amino acids.

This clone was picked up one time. CDR3 amino acids: CASSSARTGSSYNSPLHF. The CDR3 bases are TGTGCCAGCAGTTCCGCTAGGACAGGGAGCTCCTATAATTCACCCCTCCACTTT. The rearrangement links TRBV28 to TRBJ1-6; 8 nucleotides match TRBD1. The CDR3 contains 18 residues. Per the germline V gene, CDR1 is MDHEN and CDR2 is SYDVKM. V was clipped by 4 bases and J by 0 bases; unmatched bases: 8.

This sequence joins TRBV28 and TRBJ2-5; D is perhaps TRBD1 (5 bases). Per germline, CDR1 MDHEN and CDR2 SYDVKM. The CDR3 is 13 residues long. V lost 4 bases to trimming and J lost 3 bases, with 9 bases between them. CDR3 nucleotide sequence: TGTGCCAGCAGTTCTCTAGGGGAAGAGACCCAGTACTTC. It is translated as CASSSLGEETQYF.

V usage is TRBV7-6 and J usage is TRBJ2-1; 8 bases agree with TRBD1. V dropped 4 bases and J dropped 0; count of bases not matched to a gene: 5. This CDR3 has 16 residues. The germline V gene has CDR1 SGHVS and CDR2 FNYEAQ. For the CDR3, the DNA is TGTGCCAGCAGCTCCCTAACAGGGGGCTCCTACAATGAGCAGTTCTTC. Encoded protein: CASSSLTGGSYNEQFF.

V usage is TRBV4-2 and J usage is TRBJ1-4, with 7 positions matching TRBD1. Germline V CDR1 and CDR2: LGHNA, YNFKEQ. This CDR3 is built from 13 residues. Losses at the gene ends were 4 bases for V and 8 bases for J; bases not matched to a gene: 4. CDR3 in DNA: TGTGCCAGCAGCCCCCCGGGACAGGAAAAACTGTTTTTT. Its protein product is CASSPPGQEKLFF.

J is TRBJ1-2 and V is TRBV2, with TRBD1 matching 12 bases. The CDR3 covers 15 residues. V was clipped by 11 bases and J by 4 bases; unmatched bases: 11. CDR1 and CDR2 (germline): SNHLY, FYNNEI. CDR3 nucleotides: TGTGCCGGACACTCCGGGACAGGGGGCTTCTATGGCTACACCTTC. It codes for CAGHSGTGGFYGYTF.